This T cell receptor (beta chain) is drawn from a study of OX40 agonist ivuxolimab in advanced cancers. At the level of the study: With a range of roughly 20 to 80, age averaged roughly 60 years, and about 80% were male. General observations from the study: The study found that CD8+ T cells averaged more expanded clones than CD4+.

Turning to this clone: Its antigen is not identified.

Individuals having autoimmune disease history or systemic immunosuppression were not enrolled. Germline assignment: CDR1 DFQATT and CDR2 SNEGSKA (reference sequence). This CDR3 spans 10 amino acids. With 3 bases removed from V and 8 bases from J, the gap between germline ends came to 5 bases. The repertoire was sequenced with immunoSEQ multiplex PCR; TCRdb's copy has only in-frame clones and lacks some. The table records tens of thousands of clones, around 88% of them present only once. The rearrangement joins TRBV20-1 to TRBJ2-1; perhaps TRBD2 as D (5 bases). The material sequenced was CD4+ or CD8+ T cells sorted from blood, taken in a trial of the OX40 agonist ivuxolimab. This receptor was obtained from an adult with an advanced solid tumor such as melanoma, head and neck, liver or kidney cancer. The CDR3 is CSAREDEQFF. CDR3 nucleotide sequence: TGCAGTGCTAGGGAGGATGAGCAGTTCTTC.